This T cell receptor (beta chain) was captured in a study of graft-versus-host responses after intestinal transplantation. Looking at the study overall: Recipients received multivisceral, liver-intestinal, or isolated intestinal transplants.

Study findings and constraints: Some patients had graft-donor T cell macrochimerism, and their allografts showed high graft-versus-host to host-versus-graft clonal ratios. Researchers found GvH clones in recipient marrow, and some showed up first in ileum or blood. Declining HvG levels early post-transplant were linked to peak circulating GvH clone levels.

The data were produced by immunoSEQ multiplex PCR, yet TCRdb's version contains in-frame clones alone and is incomplete. The sample has fewer than 90,000 clones; about 95% are singletons. The CDR3 is 18 amino acids. Germline values: CDR1 SNHLY, CDR2 FYNNEI. V dropped 3 bases and J dropped 0 bases, with 18 bases sitting between them. A word on this clone: What it binds is unknown.

The sample in question was unstimulated CD4+ T cells sorted from spleen or lymph node cells, obtained before transplant. The TCR originated in a human donor who was the organ donor for an intestinal transplant. The gene calls are TRBV2 and TRBJ1-5; a weak D match, TRBD1 (6 bases). As DNA, the CDR3 is TGTGCCAGCAGTGACGCGACCGGGACACCGTATAGCAATCAGCCCCAGCATTTT. Its protein product is CASSDATGTPYSNQPQHF.